The 32 T cell receptor beta chains below all came from one sample that was sequenced in a study of identical twins (dated by TCRdb to between 2015 and 2016). Library prep was done by 5' RACE. The sequencer listed for this sample is Illumina HiSeq 2000. The raw public reads went through TCRdb reprocessing: fastp at Q25, MiXCR clone calling, in-frame beta chains kept. Rows merge per CDR3 protein into single entries with the most common DNA and genes. In all, the sample holds fewer than 550,000 distinct CDR3 sequences, and roughly 15% of those were seen once. The top ten constitute roughly 0.46% of the sample. The sample also formed part of further work on yellow fever vaccine responses in identical twins.

The sample taken for sequencing was CD4+ T cells sorted from blood. These receptors were taken from a woman between 18 and 30 years old in good health.

The chain joins TRBV12-3 or TRBV12-4 to TRBJ1-3; D not resolved. The CDR3 totals 14 residues. The ends were cut back, 5 bases at V and 4 bases at J, with 12 bases in the middle. CDR3 sequence: CASSPNAGGNTIYF. The CDR3 DNA is TGTGCCAGCAGTCCTAACGCTGGGGGAAACACCATATATTTT.

There are a few counts of this clonotype. The chain uses TRBV29-1 and TRBJ2-1; no definite D call. V was cut by 6 bases and J by 8 bases, with 14 bases left in between. CDR3 length equals 12 residues. Germline lookup yields CDR1 SQVTM and CDR2 ANQGSEA. DNA for the CDR3: TGCAGCGTGGCGGCGGCCCGAGATGAGCAGTTCTTC. It yields the protein CSVAAARDEQFF.

The chain is built from TRBV9 and TRBJ2-5; the match to TRBD2 covers 13 bases. The CDR3 spans 17 residues. Trimming at V came to 4 bases and at J to 5 bases, leaving 11 bases not matched to a gene. The germline V gene has CDR1 SGDLS and CDR2 YYNGEE. In nucleotides, the CDR3 is TGTGCCAGCAGCCCCACTAGCGGGAGGGCCATATGGGAGACCCAGTACTTC. Translation: CASSPTSGRAIWETQYF.

In its sample, this clonotype was seen a few times. V and J are TRBV5-1 and TRBJ2-4; possible D gene TRBD1, 6 bases. This CDR3 region has 15 residues. Trimming took 4 bases from V and 6 from J, leaving 17 bases between them. Germline CDR1 is SGHRS and CDR2 is YFSETQ. The CDR3 reads CASSVGSSQGNIQYF. CDR3 bases: TGCGCCAGCAGCGTTGGTAGCTCACAGGGAAACATTCAGTACTTC. The complete variable domain, with remaining parts taken from reference TRBV5-1 and TRBJ2-4, reads KAGVTQTPRYLIKTRGQQVTLSCSPISGHRSVSWYQQTPGQGLQFLFEYFSETQRNKGNFPGRFSGRQFSNSRSEMNVSTLELGDSALYLCASSVGSSQGNIQYFGAGTRLSVL.

The CDR3 loop is CASSPTGGQGYEQYF. In nucleotides, the CDR3 is TGTGCCAGCAGCCCCACCGGTGGTCAGGGCTACGAGCAGTACTTC. The chain joins TRBV7-2 to TRBJ2-7, with TRBD1 as a possible D gene (5 bases). Trimming removed 5 bases from V and 3 bases from J, with 17 bases in between. CDR1 is SGHTA and CDR2 is FQGNSA in the germline V gene. This CDR3 has 15 amino acids.

This chain joins TRBV4-1 and TRBJ2-1; 14 bases line up with TRBD2. V gave up 1 base and J gave up 3 bases; unmatched junction bases: 5. This CDR3 region has 18 residues. Germline V gives CDR1 MGHRA, CDR2 YSYEKL. This chain's CDR3 is CASSQGLAGGRSYNEQFF. The CDR3 region has the DNA TGCGCCAGCAGCCAAGGACTAGCGGGGGGGCGCAGCTACAATGAGCAGTTCTTC.

This clonotype was seen only a few times. The chain recombines TRBV7-9 with TRBJ2-3; no definite D call. Deletions cut 7 bases from V and 4 bases from J, with 12 bases between. Germline-derived CDR1 and CDR2 are SEHNR and FQNEAQ (reference sequence). The CDR3 runs to 13 residues. CDR3: CASIAPVSDTQYF. CDR3 nucleotides: TGTGCCAGCATAGCCCCGGTGTCAGATACGCAGTATTTT.

The rearrangement links TRBV9 to TRBJ2-1, with D tentatively TRBD2 (6 bases). Trimming stripped 0 bases from V and 11 bases from J, with 12 bases between. CDR1 is SGDLS, CDR2 YYNGEE, per germline. This CDR3 comprises 13 residues. The CDR3 spells CASSVDGTDQQFF. The CDR3 nucleotides read TGTGCCAGCAGCGTAGATGGGACTGATCAGCAGTTCTTC.

The J gene is TRBJ1-1, the V gene TRBV4-2; D is ambiguous. The CDR3 length is 14 residues. CDR1 and CDR2 (germline): LGHNA, YNFKEQ. V was pared by 0 bases and J by 1 base, with 6 bases between. The CDR3 protein is CASSQERTNTEAFF. The CDR3 nucleotides read TGTGCCAGCAGCCAAGAAAGAACGAACACTGAAGCTTTCTTT.

This clonotype appeared a few times. The chain uses TRBV20-1 and TRBJ2-1; 16 positions agree with TRBD2. The CDR3 runs to 19 residues. CDR1 and CDR2 (germline): DFQATT, SNEGSKA (reference sequence). J lost 7 bases, V lost 0 bases, and 12 bases had no gene match. The DNA for the CDR3 is TGCAGTGCTAGAGATTTTTTGGGACTAGCGGGAGGGCCTATGAATGAGCAGTTCTTC. Protein sequence: CSARDFLGLAGGPMNEQFF.

About this clonotype itself: The junction does not match germline at one end; this may be a read error. V gene TRBV6-1 combines with J gene TRBJ2-2; D tentatively fits TRBD1 or TRBD2 (6 bases each). In germline, CDR1 is MNHNS, CDR2 SASEGT. This CDR3 spans 15 amino acids. The CDR3 sequence: CASRNDRRDTRELFF. The CDR3 DNA follows: TGTGCCAGCAGGAACGACAGGAGGGACACCCGGGAGCTGTTTTTT.

The rearrangement links TRBV3-1 to TRBJ2-3; TRBD1 agrees at 7 bases. The germline V gene encodes CDR1 LGHDT and CDR2 YNNKEL (reference sequence). Germline trimming cut 1 base from V and 5 bases from J; bases unmatched to any gene: 6. The CDR3 covers 15 residues. The CDR3 nucleotides read TGTGCCAGCAGCCAAGTGGGACAGCCTCGAGATACGCAGTATTTT. It translates to CASSQVGQPRDTQYF.

There are a few counts of this clonotype. The V call is TRBV6-2 or TRBV6-3, the J call TRBJ2-7; the match to TRBD1 covers 10 bases. J lost 2 bases, V lost 5 bases, and 3 bases had no gene match. There are 14 residues in the CDR3. The germline gives CDR1 MNHEY, CDR2 SVGEGT. The CDR3, as DNA: TGTGCCAGCAGTGGACAGGGGGGGCCCTACGAGCAGTACTTC. It specifies CASSGQGGPYEQYF.

This chain links TRBV2 with TRBJ2-7; no definite D call. CDR3 length: 12 residues. V lost 3 bases, J lost 4 bases, and 7 bases lay in between. Germline V lookup: CDR1 SNHLY, CDR2 FYNNEI. For the CDR3, the DNA is TGTGCCAGCAGTGAGCAGGCTTACGAGCAGTACGTC. It is translated as CASSEQAYEQYV.

The chain has TRBV13 and TRBJ2-1, with 10 positions matching TRBD2. CDR1 PRHDT and CDR2 FYEKMQ come from the germline V gene (reference sequence). J lost 15 bases, V lost 1 base, and 6 bases had no gene match. The CDR3 totals 13 residues. This CDR3 is CASSLAGTSVWFF. CDR3 coding DNA: TGTGCCAGCAGCTTAGCTGGGACTAGCGTGTGGTTCTTC.

V and J are TRBV12-3 or TRBV12-4 and TRBJ1-2, with D possibly matching TRBD1 (6 bases). The ends were cut back, 3 bases at V and 6 bases at J, with 11 bases in the middle. CDR3 length: 13 amino acids. The CDR3 DNA is TGTGCCAGCAGTTTGGGGACATTTCATGGCTACACCTTC. Translating gives CASSLGTFHGYTF.

This clonotype came up a few times. The J gene is TRBJ2-2, the V gene TRBV4-1; D unresolved. V shed 4 bases and J shed 5 bases, with 8 bases lying between them. Germline V lookup: CDR1 MGHRA, CDR2 YSYEKL. This CDR3 region has 13 residues. CDR3 amino acids: CASSPSYTGELFF. CDR3 nucleotides: TGCGCCAGCAGCCCTTCTTATACCGGGGAGCTGTTTTTT.

The V and J genes are TRBV12-3 or TRBV12-4 and TRBJ1-1; a weak D match, TRBD1 (6 bases). This CDR3 has 14 amino acids. Deletions cut 3 bases from V and 1 base from J, with 9 bases between. The CDR3 coding sequence is TGTGCCAGCAGTTTTGAGACAGGGAACACTGAAGCTTTCTTT. This translates into CASSFETGNTEAFF.

This clonotype was seen only a few times. The chain employs TRBV5-1 and TRBJ2-1; D possibly uses TRBD1 or TRBD2 (5 bases each). The V and J ends lost 4 bases and 6 bases respectively, with 20 bases between them. Per germline, CDR1 SGHRS and CDR2 YFSETQ. This CDR3 is built from 16 residues. CDR3 nucleotides: TGCGCCAGCAGCATCCGTAAAGGTGGGACGGGCAATGAGCAGTTCTTC. It encodes CASSIRKGGTGNEQFF.

This clonotype came up many times. The V call is TRBV12-3 or TRBV12-4, the J call TRBJ1-3; D ambiguous. The CDR3 runs to 14 residues. Trimming took 2 bases from V and 2 from J, leaving 7 bases between them. As DNA, the CDR3 is TGTGCCAGCAGTTTATGGGGAACTGGAAACACCATATATTTT. Its translation is CASSLWGTGNTIYF.

This chain links TRBV14 with TRBJ1-4; the D is unclear. The CDR3 length is 17 residues. V shed 0 bases and J shed 6 bases, with 17 bases lying between them. Germline assignment: CDR1 SGHDN and CDR2 FVKESK. CDR3 protein: CASSQDWRRSPYEKLFF. The CDR3 coding sequence is TGTGCCAGCAGCCAAGATTGGCGGCGGTCTCCATATGAAAAACTGTTTTTT.

In its sample, this clonotype was seen a few times. The chain uses TRBV12-3 or TRBV12-4 and TRBJ2-7; TRBD1 aligns across 7 bases. V lost 1 base, J lost 11 bases, and 5 bases stayed unmatched. The CDR3 has 12 residues. CDR3 sequence: CASSLGGQPKYV. Here the CDR3 DNA reads TGTGCCAGCAGTTTAGGGGGACAGCCTAAGTACGTC.

The chain is built from TRBV9 and TRBJ2-2; D gene uncertain. CDR1 and CDR2 (germline): SGDLS, YYNGEE. Trimming removed 0 bases at V and 2 bases at J, with 8 bases between. This CDR3 contains 15 residues. The CDR3 loop reads CASSVGLTNTGELFF. In nucleotides, the CDR3 is TGTGCCAGCAGCGTAGGGCTAACTAACACCGGGGAGCTGTTTTTT.

The V gene is TRBV18, the J gene TRBJ2-1; 8 bases are a match to TRBD1. The CDR3 length is 15 residues. Per the germline V gene, CDR1 is KGHSH and CDR2 is LQKENI. With V trimmed by 3 bases and J by 4 bases, 5 bases remained unmatched. The CDR3: CASSPRQGIYNEQFF. The CDR3 DNA is TGTGCCAGCTCACCGCGACAGGGGATATACAATGAGCAGTTCTTC.

This clonotype has more than one count but fewer than ten. The J gene is TRBJ2-1, the V gene TRBV29-1; 7 bases agree with TRBD1. The V segment lost 7 bases and the J segment 9 bases; nucleotides outside the gene matches: 6. Per germline, CDR1 SQVTM and CDR2 ANQGSEA. This CDR3 is 11 amino acids long. Written as DNA, the CDR3 is TGCAGCGGTCTGACAGGGATTGAGCAGTTCTTC. Amino acids: CSGLTGIEQFF.

V usage is TRBV7-9 and J usage is TRBJ1-2; unclear D gene. Germline V lookup: CDR1 SEHNR, CDR2 FQNEAQ (reference sequence). CDR3 length equals 15 residues. V gave up 5 bases and J gave up 1 base, with 14 bases separating them. CDR3 DNA: TGTGCCAGCAGCCACGACCGTAAGGTTAACTATGGCTACACCTTC. Protein sequence: CASSHDRKVNYGYTF.

The chain employs TRBV12-3 or TRBV12-4 and TRBJ2-1; D gene ambiguous. The CDR3 length is 13 residues. Trimming stripped 2 bases from V and 5 bases from J, with 7 bases between. CDR3 region: CASSLYGNNEQFF. Here the CDR3 DNA reads TGTGCCAGCAGTTTATACGGAAACAATGAGCAGTTCTTC.

There are many counts of this clonotype. V usage is TRBV6-2 or TRBV6-3 and J usage is TRBJ2-3; either TRBD1 or TRBD2 may fit D (5 bases each). The length of the CDR3 is 15 residues. V was pared by 5 bases and J by 6 bases, with 18 bases between. CDR1 and CDR2 from the germline V gene are MNHEY and SVGEGT. The CDR3 DNA is TGTGCCAGCAGTCGGGACCCCTGGGGTTCGGATACGCAGTATTTT. Encoded protein: CASSRDPWGSDTQYF.

This clonotype was seen a handful of times. V and J are TRBV12-3 or TRBV12-4 and TRBJ1-1; D is perhaps TRBD1 (5 bases). The V gene lost 3 bases and the J gene lost 5 bases, with 25 bases spanning the gap. The CDR3 loop spans 18 amino acids. The CDR3 region has the DNA TGTGCCAGCAGTTTTGGTTTTTACCCGACAGATTTAAGAACTGAAGCTTTCTTT. It encodes CASSFGFYPTDLRTEAFF.

J is TRBJ1-2 and V is TRBV6-1; D is unclear. In germline, CDR1 is MNHNS, CDR2 SASEGT. The CDR3 consists of 11 residues. Deletions cut 10 bases from V and 5 bases from J, with 11 bases between. In nucleotides, the CDR3 is TGTGCCACAAGGCGGGATTATGGCTACACCTTC. It encodes CATRRDYGYTF.

The V and J genes are TRBV12-3 or TRBV12-4 and TRBJ1-1; tentative D call: TRBD1 (6 bases). CDR3 length: 12 amino acids. Trimming took 6 bases from V and 5 from J, leaving 10 bases between them. CDR3 coding DNA: TGTGCCAGCAGAGGGACAAGTACTGAAGCTTTCTTT. Amino acids: CASRGTSTEAFF.

The CDR3 region has the DNA TGTGCCAGCAACCCCGGGACTAGCGGGAGGGCTCAAGAGACCCAGTACTTC. It encodes CASNPGTSGRAQETQYF. This chain uses TRBV7-9 with TRBJ2-5, with TRBD2 matching 16 bases. Per the germline V gene, CDR1 is SEHNR and CDR2 is FQNEAQ (reference sequence). CDR3 size: 17 residues. Trimming removed 7 bases from V and 2 bases from J; junction bases left unmatched: 7.